This T cell receptor beta chain comes out of a study of vaccination and CD4 T cells after COVID-19. Study as a whole: A positive SARS-CoV-2 nasal swab PCR result was recorded for each convalescent patient; about nine were mild and one severe.

Specified treatment: roughly 10-day PBMC culture with coronavirus spike peptide pools or control peptides (ViraFEST assay). Sequencing of cultured CD4+ T cell DNA used the Oncomine TCR Beta short-read assay. In TCRdb, the PCR reads were re-called with MiXCR into one record per CDR3 protein. This table has roughly 15,000 distinct CDR3 sequences, 57% appearing once. CDR1 is SGHNT, CDR2 YENEEA, per germline. V lost 6 bases, J lost 7 bases, and 11 bases stayed unmatched. The CDR3 runs to 14 residues. In this sample, this clonotype turned up a few times. Its antigen is not known. The sample comprised CD4+ T cells from blood, cultured in vitro. The TCR was taken from a human donor who had recovered from COVID-19. This sequence joins TRBV11-3 and TRBJ2-7; 8 bases are shared with TRBD2. The CDR3, as DNA: TGTGCCAGCAGGCCCGGCAGCGGGAGCGGTGAGCAGTACTTC. Translation: CASRPGSGSGEQYF.